The 31 T cell receptor beta chains below come from one sample, sequenced in a study of blood T cell repertoires in COVID-19. Sequenced by immunoSEQ multiplex PCR; TCRdb stores in-frame clones only, minus some. Found here are roughly 340,000 clones, roughly nine tenths of them singletons; the top ten hold 1%. The sample comprised PBMCs or T cells enriched from blood (not recorded which). All receptors come from a man aged 18 to 30 who had recovered from COVID-19.

This chain connects TRBV18 to TRBJ2-5; 11 bases line up with TRBD2. CDR3 length: 14 amino acids. The V segment lost 6 bases and the J segment 3 bases; nucleotides outside the gene matches: 3. Germline V gene lookup returns CDR1 KGHSH and CDR2 LQKENI. This chain's CDR3 is CASSLTSGEETQYF. CDR3 sequence (DNA): TGTGCCAGCTCGCTGACTAGCGGGGAAGAGACCCAGTACTTC.

This clone appeared a few times. The chain recombines TRBV3-1 (or the pseudogene TRBV3-2) with TRBJ2-7, with 8 nucleotides matching TRBD1. CDR3 length equals 14 residues. Germline V CDR1 and CDR2: LGHDT, YNNKEL (reference sequence). Unmatched junction bases numbered 4, after V lost 4 bases and J lost 2 bases. The CDR3 nucleotides are TGTGCCAGCAGCCCCCAGGGGGCACCCTACGAGCAGTACTTC. Protein sequence: CASSPQGAPYEQYF.

V and J are TRBV21-1 and TRBJ2-5; the table's D call TRBD2 went unverified against the DNA. TRBV21-1 is labeled a pseudogene. This CDR3 spans 12 amino acids. CDR3 sequence: CASSKVKETQYF. The CDR3 nucleotides read TGTGCCAGCAGCAAAGTAAAAGAGACCCAGTACTTC.

The chain recombines TRBV5-1 with TRBJ2-2; a possible D gene is TRBD2 (5 bases). The CDR3 is made up of 15 amino acids. V was clipped by 0 bases and J by 2 bases, with 8 bases between them. The germline CDR1 and CDR2 sequences are SGHRS and YFSETQ. This CDR3 reads CASSLETGNTGELFF. CDR3 DNA sequence: TGCGCCAGCAGCTTGGAGACGGGAAACACCGGGGAGCTGTTTTTT.

In the case of this clone: An end of the junction does not agree with germline; a read error may underlie this. The chain couples TRBV24-1 to TRBJ2-1; tentatively, D is TRBD1 (6 bases). The CDR3 is 16 residues long. Germline assignment: CDR1 KGHDR and CDR2 SFDVKD. In DNA form, the CDR3 reads TGTGCCACCAGTGACCGGACAGTCGTTTCCTGCAATGAGCAGTTCTTC. This codes for CATSDRTVVSCNEQFF.

The CDR3 spells CASSIQTEAFF. The CDR3 bases are TGTGCCAGTAGTATCCAGACTGAAGCTTTCTTT. V and J are TRBV19 and TRBJ1-1; D uncertain. The CDR3 is made up of 11 amino acids. With 3 bases removed from V and 5 bases from J, the gap between germline ends came to 4 bases. The germline CDR1 and CDR2 sequences are LNHDA and SQIVND (reference sequence). The variable domain in full, completed from reference TRBV19 and TRBJ1-1, reads DGGITQSPKYLFRKEGQNVTLSCEQNLNHDAMYWYRQDPGQGLRLIYYSQIVNDFQKGDIAEGYSVSREKKESFPLTVTSAQKNPTAFYLCASSIQTEAFFGQGTRLTVV.

The rearrangement uses TRBV24-1 and TRBJ2-7; 8 bases are shared with TRBD2. Germline assignment: CDR1 KGHDR and CDR2 SFDVKD. V lost 12 bases and J lost 2; bases outside the gene matches: 5. The CDR3 is 12 amino acids. The CDR3 loop reads CAGTGGAYEQYF. DNA for the CDR3: TGTGCCGGGACGGGGGGGGCCTACGAGCAGTACTTC.

The gene calls are TRBV4-1 and TRBJ2-5, with 9 positions matching TRBD2. J lost 0 bases, V lost 4 bases, and 12 bases had no gene match. Germline V gives CDR1 MGHRA, CDR2 YSYEKL. CDR3 size: 18 residues. This chain's CDR3 is CASSPHRASGVNQETQYF. The CDR3 DNA sequence: TGCGCCAGCAGCCCCCACCGGGCTAGCGGGGTAAACCAAGAGACCCAGTACTTC.

The V call is TRBV6-5, the J call TRBJ2-1; no clear D. Between the trimmed V and J ends, which lost 6 bases and 4 bases, there was a span of 4 bases. CDR1 and CDR2 (germline): MNHEY, SVGAGI. This CDR3 spans 11 amino acids. CDR3 sequence reads: CASSRYNEQFF. The CDR3 bases are TGTGCCAGCAGCCGGTACAATGAGCAGTTCTTC.

The V and J genes are TRBV27 and TRBJ1-2, with 8 bases fitting TRBD1. V trimming: 5 bases; J trimming: 3 bases; junction bases outside the gene matches: 8. Germline V lookup: CDR1 MNHEY, CDR2 SMNVEV (reference sequence). CDR3 length: 15 residues. CDR3 coding DNA: TGTGCCAGCAGTCTACAGGGGGGTGGATACTATGGCTACACCTTC. Encoded protein: CASSLQGGGYYGYTF.

The V gene is TRBV18, the J gene TRBJ2-2, with D unresolved. Trimming took off 3 bases at V and 2 bases at J, with 13 bases between the two ends. Germline V gene data show CDR1 as KGHSH and CDR2 as LQKENI. The CDR3 covers 16 residues. The CDR3 reads CASSPLPLLNTGELFF. CDR3 bases: TGTGCCAGCTCACCTCTCCCACTATTAAACACCGGGGAGCTGTTTTTT. The variable domain in full, completed from reference TRBV18 and TRBJ2-2, reads NAGVMQNPRHLVRRRGQEARLRCSPMKGHSHVYWYRQLPEEGLKFMVYLQKENIIDESGMPKERFSAEFPKEGPSILRIQQVVRGDSAAYFCASSPLPLLNTGELFFGEGSRLTVL.

This chain uses TRBV18 with TRBJ1-2; possible D gene TRBD1, 5 bases. The germline V and J ends were trimmed by 3 bases and 0 bases, with 20 bases remaining between them. The CDR3 is 18 residues long. The germline V gene encodes CDR1 KGHSH and CDR2 LQKENI. The CDR3 is CASSPSSGQGSPNYGYTF. DNA for the CDR3: TGTGCCAGCTCACCTTCGTCAGGGCAGGGCTCACCTAACTATGGCTACACCTTC.

The V and J genes are TRBV27 and TRBJ2-1, with 11 bases lining up with TRBD2. The germline CDR1 and CDR2 sequences are MNHEY and SMNVEV (reference sequence). The CDR3 is 15 residues long. The V segment lost 5 bases and the J segment 8 bases; nucleotides outside the gene matches: 8. The CDR3 bases are TGTGCCAGCAGTGGTAGCGGGGGGGCTGGCCATGAGCAGTTCTTC. Translated: CASSGSGGAGHEQFF.

This chain links TRBV28 with TRBJ2-5; 11 positions match TRBD1. CDR1 is MDHEN, CDR2 SYDVKM, per germline. This CDR3 comprises 16 residues. After removal of 1 base from V and 4 bases from J, the junction contained 5 bases not matched to a gene. This CDR3 is CASSLLGQGARETQYF. In DNA, the CDR3 is TGTGCCAGCAGTTTATTAGGACAGGGGGCACGAGAGACCCAGTACTTC.

V gene TRBV5-1 combines with J gene TRBJ1-1; D is perhaps TRBD1 (6 bases). This CDR3 region has 15 residues. Trimming pared 1 base from V and 3 bases from J, leaving 13 bases between. Germline CDR1 reads SGHRS; CDR2 reads YFSETQ. The CDR3 is CASSLLDSLYTEAFF. Here the CDR3 DNA reads TGCGCCAGCAGCTTGCTGGACAGCTTATACACTGAAGCTTTCTTT.

This chain joins TRBV10-3 and TRBJ1-2; D is unresolved. Germline V lookup: CDR1 ENHRY, CDR2 SYGVKD. CDR3 size: 13 residues. V gave up 9 bases and J gave up 0 bases, with 11 bases separating them. The CDR3 region is CAIRELSNYGYTF. CDR3 bases: TGTGCCATTCGCGAGCTGTCTAACTATGGCTACACCTTC.

The rearrangement uses TRBV11-2 and TRBJ2-2; possibly TRBD1 for D (6 bases). Germline lookup yields CDR1 SGHAT and CDR2 FQNNGV. The CDR3 loop spans 16 amino acids. V was shortened by 5 bases and J by 0 bases, with 13 bases between the two germline ends. The CDR3 sequence is CASSRNTGSNTGELFF. For the CDR3, the DNA is TGTGCCAGCAGCCGGAATACAGGGTCGAACACCGGGGAGCTGTTTTTT.

The genes are TRBV19 and TRBJ1-1; 8 bases fit TRBD1. The junction had 2 bases not matched to a gene; V was cut back by 8 bases and J by 3 bases. The germline gives CDR1 LNHDA, CDR2 SQIVND (reference sequence). The CDR3 spans 12 residues. CDR3 DNA: TGTGCCAGTGGACAGGGTGACACTGAAGCTTTCTTT. Translation gives CASGQGDTEAFF.

The V call is TRBV30, the J call TRBJ1-6; D gene ambiguous. Looked up from germline, CDR1 is GTSNPN and CDR2 is SVGIG (reference sequence). V was clipped by 3 bases and J by 8 bases, with 17 bases between them. The length of the CDR3 is 15 residues. The CDR3 sequence: CAWSDDTAWYSPLHF. CDR3 sequence (DNA): TGTGCCTGGAGCGACGACACCGCCTGGTATTCACCCCTCCACTTT.

The V and J genes are TRBV5-1 and TRBJ1-1; D remains ambiguous. The V end was cut by 6 bases, the J end by 0 bases, with 15 bases between. Germline V gene sequence: CDR1 SGHRS, CDR2 YFSETQ. The CDR3 is 15 amino acids. This chain's CDR3 is CASKLEGFMNTEAFF. The CDR3 DNA follows: TGCGCCAGCAAACTGGAGGGTTTCATGAACACTGAAGCTTTCTTT.

The gene calls are TRBV28 and TRBJ1-3, with D unclear. V dropped 10 bases and J dropped 0 bases, with 13 bases sitting between them. Germline-derived CDR1 and CDR2 are MDHEN and SYDVKM. The CDR3 is 14 residues long. CDR3 residues: CATGVWSSGNTIYF. In DNA, the CDR3 is TGTGCCACCGGAGTCTGGAGCTCTGGAAACACCATATATTTT.

The chain couples TRBV24-1 to TRBJ1-2; 9 nucleotides align to TRBD1. Germline values: CDR1 KGHDR, CDR2 SFDVKD. The CDR3 is made up of 14 amino acids. V lost 8 bases, J lost 4 bases, and 7 bases stayed unmatched. CDR3 DNA: TGTGCCACCACCGAACAGGGGGCATTCTATGGCTACACCTTC. Its translation is CATTEQGAFYGYTF.

The chain couples TRBV28 to TRBJ2-3, with D possibly being TRBD2 (6 bases). V was shortened by 6 bases and J by 8 bases, with 12 bases between the two germline ends. Germline V CDR1 and CDR2: MDHEN, SYDVKM. The CDR3 consists of 12 residues. The CDR3 nucleotides read TGTGCCAGCAGAGGGCCTAGCGTTACGCAGTATTTT. This translates into CASRGPSVTQYF. The full variable domain, its missing parts supplied by reference TRBV28 and TRBJ2-3, is DVKVTQSSRYLVKRTGEKVFLECVQDMDHENMFWYRQDPGLGLRLIYFSYDVKMKEKGDIPEGYSVSREKKERFSLILESASTNQTSMYLCASRGPSVTQYFGPGTRLTVL.

The chain couples TRBV30 to TRBJ2-7, with D perhaps matching TRBD1 (6 bases). The CDR3 sequence is 13 residues long. Trimming removed 1 base from V and 6 bases from J, with 13 bases in between. Per germline, CDR1 GTSNPN and CDR2 SVGIG (reference sequence). The CDR3 DNA sequence: TGTGCCTGGAGTGATGGGACATCGAGCGAGCAGTACTTC. Translating gives CAWSDGTSSEQYF.

CDR3 coding DNA: TGCGCCAGCAGCCGGGACAGTGGAATGAACACTGAAGCTTTCTTT. It specifies CASSRDSGMNTEAFF. V and J are TRBV4-1 and TRBJ1-1, with 7 bases aligning to TRBD1. Germline V gene data show CDR1 as MGHRA and CDR2 as YSYEKL. The V gene end was trimmed by 4 bases and the J gene end by 0 bases; junction bases not matched to a gene: 5. The CDR3 totals 15 residues.

V usage is TRBV27 and J usage is TRBJ1-2; 7 bases are shared with TRBD1. V lost 5 bases, J lost 7 bases, and 10 bases stayed unmatched. Germline CDR1 MNHEY, CDR2 SMNVEV (reference sequence). CDR3 length: 14 amino acids. The CDR3 region has the DNA TGTGCCAGCAGTAAAGCCGGGACAGACGGTGGCTACACCTTC. It specifies CASSKAGTDGGYTF.

The chain recombines TRBV27 with TRBJ1-2; 12 nucleotides agree with TRBD1. Germline CDR1 is MNHEY and CDR2 is SMNVEV (reference sequence). The V and J ends lost 5 bases and 3 bases, in that order; junction bases with no gene match: 10. The CDR3 contains 17 residues. The CDR3 here is CASSPGTGGNLYYGYTF. CDR3 nucleotides: TGTGCCAGCAGTCCCGGGACAGGGGGCAACCTATACTATGGCTACACCTTC.

This clone came up once. The V call is TRBV5-1, the J call TRBJ2-7; D perhaps matches TRBD1 (6 bases). The CDR3 spans 14 residues. CDR1 SGHRS and CDR2 YFSETQ come from the germline V gene. V was cut by 3 bases and J by 2 bases, with 12 bases left in between. CDR3 nucleotide sequence: TGCGCCAGCAGCTCAACAGGGAAGCCCTACGAGCAGTACTTC. The encoded protein is CASSSTGKPYEQYF.

The chain joins TRBV5-1 to TRBJ2-3, with TRBD2 matching over 14 bases. The V segment lost 2 bases and the J segment 4 bases; nucleotides outside the gene matches: 3. This CDR3 region has 16 residues. The germline CDR1 and CDR2 sequences are SGHRS and YFSETQ. The CDR3: CASSFGLAGGPDTQYF. In DNA form, the CDR3 reads TGCGCCAGCAGCTTTGGACTAGCGGGGGGACCAGATACGCAGTATTTT.

On this clone: Distinct nucleotide sequences in the sample also encode this CDR3. The V call is TRBV9, the J call TRBJ2-2; 7 nucleotides align to TRBD2. Trimming cost V 2 bases and J 4 bases; bases outside gene matches: 2. The CDR3 runs 14 residues. Germline V lookup: CDR1 SGDLS, CDR2 YYNGEE. CDR3 loop: CASSVGGSTGELFF. DNA of the CDR3: TGTGCCAGCAGCGTTGGCGGGAGCACCGGGGAGCTGTTTTTT.

A note on this clone: A junction end diverges from the germline sequence, so it may reflect a read error. The rearrangement links TRBV10-1 to TRBJ1-1; possible D gene TRBD1, 6 bases. Germline values: CDR1 WNHNN, CDR2 SYGVQD (reference sequence). This CDR3 spans 14 amino acids. The CDR3 reads CASRMRTADSETFF. As DNA, the CDR3 is TGCGCCAGCAGAATGAGAACAGCGGACAGTGAAACTTTCTTT.